This T cell receptor (beta chain) was obtained from a study of PD-L1 blockade in urothelial cancer. The study's findings and limits: For durable-benefit patients, tumor-associated blood clones expanded more at 3 weeks.

The investigators introduced synthetic TCR analog templates into each PCR as spikes. Generated by immunoSEQ multiplex PCR, the TCRdb table keeps only in-frame clones and is missing some. The data show about 110,000 clones, about 85% seen once. Remarks on this clone: Its specificity is unknown.

The CDR3 is 15 residues long. V was trimmed by 5 bases and J by 12 bases, leaving 20 bases between them. Germline V lookup: CDR1 SGHVS, CDR2 FQNEAQ. The TCR comes from a man over 45 with urothelial cancer. The rearrangement uses TRBV7-8 and TRBJ1-6, with D possibly TRBD1 on 6 matching bases. Sequencing used PBMCs, obtained around atezolizumab (anti-PD-L1) treatment. CDR3 sequence: CASSARQASGRPLHF. CDR3 in DNA: TGTGCCAGCAGCGCGCGACAGGCGTCGGGACGACCCCTCCACTTT. Supplemented by reference TRBV7-8 and TRBJ1-6, the full variable domain reads GAGVSQSPRYKVAKRGQDVALRCDPISGHVSLFWYQQALGQGPEFLTYFQNEAQLDKSGLPSDRFFAERPEGSVSTLKIQRTQQEDSAVYLCASSARQASGRPLHFGNGTRLTVT.